A selection of T cell receptor beta chains follows, all from one sample in a study. MiXCR was run by TCRdb on the 5' RACE reads, yielding one entry per CDR3 protein. The sample records around 11,000 distinct CDR3 sequences, about 51% being singletons. What was sequenced was tumor-infiltrating naive CD4+ T cells sorted from the breast tumor. These receptors came from a female donor with breast cancer. Each CDR3 is given with its conserved first and last residue. The D gene is left open where the match is weak. Not all rows give a size; the values are once, few, many and, for expanded clones, a class.

V gene,D gene,J gene,clone size,CDR3 DNA,CDR3 protein
TRBV3-1,-,TRBJ2-7,-,TGTGCCAGCAGCCAGCCTAGAGGAGGGCAGTACTTC,CASSQPRGGQYF
TRBV20-1,-,TRBJ1-1,few,TGCAGTGCCTCGCATCCCGTTGGGGGTTCTTACGCTGAAGCTTTCTTT,CSASHPVGGSYAEAFF
TRBV7-2,-,TRBJ2-4,few,TGTGCCAGCAGCTTAGGGTCCAAAAACATTCAGTACTTC,CASSLGSKNIQYF
TRBV25-1,-,TRBJ1-3,-,TGTGCCAGCAGTGACAGCTCTGGAAACACCATATATTTT,CASSDSSGNTIYF
TRBV4-3,-,TRBJ2-3,-,TGCGCCAGCAGCCAAGCTCTGGGCCCCACAGATACGCAGTATTTT,CASSQALGPTDTQYF
TRBV20-1,TRBD1,TRBJ2-1,-,TGCAGTGCTAGTGGGACAGGGGGCGGTGCAGGGTGGTATGAGCAGTTCTTC,CSASGTGGGAGWYEQFF
TRBV6-2/TRBV6-3,TRBD2,TRBJ2-5,few,TGTGCCAGCAGTTTCGGGGGGGTGCGAGAGACCCAGTACTTC,CASSFGGVRETQYF
TRBV12-3/TRBV12-4,-,TRBJ2-7,-,TGTGCCAGCAGTTTTGAGGCAGGGGCCTACGAGCAGTACTTC,CASSFEAGAYEQYF
TRBV10-3,TRBD1,TRBJ1-4,-,TGTGCCATCAGTACTGGACAGGCAACTAATGAAAAACTGTTTTTT,CAISTGQATNEKLFF
TRBV7-2,-,TRBJ2-2,few,TGTGCCAGCAGCCCCGGGACGTTCACCGGGGAGCTGTTTTTT,CASSPGTFTGELFF
TRBV25-1,-,TRBJ1-2,few,TGTGCCAGCAGTGAATCGAACTACAGGGGCTACACCTTC,CASSESNYRGYTF
TRBV27,-,TRBJ2-2,few,TGTGCCAGCAGTTTTGCCGGGAATCCCACCCCCCGGCAGCTGTTTTTT,CASSFAGNPTPRQLFF
TRBV4-2,-,TRBJ2-3,few,TGTGCCAGCAGCCAGAACCGGGGTTCAGATACGCAGTATTTT,CASSQNRGSDTQYF
TRBV7-2,-,TRBJ2-1,few,TGTGCCAGCAGCTTATCAGAGGGGAATGAGCAGTTCTTC,CASSLSEGNEQFF
TRBV6-2/TRBV6-3,-,TRBJ2-5,-,TGTGCCAGCAGTTACCGCGGACGGCTGAGGGAGACCCAGTACTTC,CASSYRGRLRETQYF
TRBV9,TRBD1,TRBJ1-1,few,TGTGCCAGCAGCGCGAAACCGGGACAGGGCAACACTGAAGCTTTCTTT,CASSAKPGQGNTEAFF
TRBV20-1,TRBD2,TRBJ2-7,few,TGCAGTGCTAGTCCTATAGCGGGAGTGGACGAGCAGTACTTC,CSASPIAGVDEQYF
TRBV20-1,-,TRBJ1-1,-,TGCAGTGCCCTACTGGACACTGAAGCTTTCTTT,CSALLDTEAFF
TRBV29-1,-,TRBJ2-5,few,TGCAGCGTTGAACCCTTCTCGGAGACCCAGTACTTC,CSVEPFSETQYF
TRBV7-6,TRBD1,TRBJ2-1,few,TGTGCCAGCAGCGGCCGGGACAGGCGGAATGAGCAGTTCTTC,CASSGRDRRNEQFF
TRBV20-1,TRBD2,TRBJ2-1,few,TGCACCTCCACGCCGGGACTAGCGATCAATGAGCAGTTCTTC,CTSTPGLAINEQFF
TRBV7-6,-,TRBJ2-3,-,TGTGCCAGCAGCGGCCGGGGTATCGGGGATACGCAGTATTTT,CASSGRGIGDTQYF
TRBV7-8,TRBD1,TRBJ2-1,-,TGTGCCAGCAGCTTGATACAGGGGACTGAGCAGTTCTTC,CASSLIQGTEQFF
TRBV6-6,-,TRBJ1-4,-,TGTGCCAGCAGTGAGGGAAGGGGATCTAATGAAAAACTGTTTTTT,CASSEGRGSNEKLFF
TRBV7-3,-,TRBJ2-3,once,TGTGCCAGCAGCTTAGGGGGTCCGGGCCGGGGGGATACGCAGTATTTT,CASSLGGPGRGDTQYF
TRBV5-6,TRBD1,TRBJ2-7,few,TGTGCCAGCAGCCCCAAACAGGGGGCGAGGTACTTC,CASSPKQGARYF
TRBV20-1,-,TRBJ2-6,few,TGCAGTGCTAGAGAGACCGGGGCTGGGGCCAACGTCCTGACTTTC,CSARETGAGANVLTF
TRBV6-5,-,TRBJ1-5,-,TGTGCCAGCCGGGGATATAGCAGTCAGCCCCAGCATTTT,CASRGYSSQPQHF